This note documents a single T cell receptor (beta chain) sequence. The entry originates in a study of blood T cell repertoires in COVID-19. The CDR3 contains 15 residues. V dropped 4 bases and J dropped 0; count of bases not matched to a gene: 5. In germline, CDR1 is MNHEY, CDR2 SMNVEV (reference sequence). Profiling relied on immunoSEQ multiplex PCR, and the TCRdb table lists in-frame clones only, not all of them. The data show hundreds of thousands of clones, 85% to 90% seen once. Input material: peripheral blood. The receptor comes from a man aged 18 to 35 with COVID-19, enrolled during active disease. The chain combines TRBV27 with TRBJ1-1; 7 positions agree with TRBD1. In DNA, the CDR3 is TGTGCCAGCAGTTCCCGGACAGGCCTGAACACTGAAGCTTTCTTT. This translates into CASSSRTGLNTEAFF.